This paragraph reports one T cell receptor beta chain. This sample was taken from a study of blood T cell repertoires in COVID-19. Study as a whole: Collection of acute and convalescent COVID-19 samples took place in the United States, Italy and Spain. The cDNA or gDNA used as material had been derived from T cells, B-cell-depleted T cells, or PBMCs.

In the authors' methods: For nucleated cells, counts were estimated from reference gene primer amplification. The data were produced by immunoSEQ multiplex PCR, yet TCRdb's version contains in-frame clones alone and is incomplete. Clonal size and the V and J genes are those of that table, whereas D and trimming came from the DNA. The repertoire holds some 70,000 clones, approximately 75% seen once, with roughly 6.3% in the top ten. V lost 1 base to trimming and J lost 5 bases; unmatched junction nucleotides: 6. This CDR3 has 15 residues. Germline lookup yields CDR1 LGHNA and CDR2 YSLEER. Material for sequencing was peripheral blood. This TCR was recovered from a woman aged 55-69 years with acute or convalescent COVID-19. V usage is TRBV4-3 and J usage is TRBJ2-5; 8 bases agree with TRBD2. CDR3 bases: TGCGCCAGCAGCCAAGCGGGGGGGGAGGGTGAGACCCAGTACTTC. As protein: CASSQAGGEGETQYF.